This T cell receptor (beta chain) was documented in a study of blood T cell repertoires in COVID-19. Turning to the study itself: The United States, Italy and Spain provided the acute and convalescent COVID-19 samples. T cells, B-cell-depleted T cells, or PBMCs provided the cDNA or gDNA that served as material.

Per the original data handling: Counts of nucleated cells, estimated from reference gene primer amplification, were obtained. Using immunoSEQ multiplex PCR, the repertoire was profiled, and TCRdb retains in-frame clones only, with some absent. V and J calls and clone size follow that table, whereas D and trimming were derived from the DNA. The table has about 190,000 clones, around 79% seen once. Germline V gene sequence: CDR1 LGHDT, CDR2 YNNKEL (reference sequence). The CDR3 is made up of 15 amino acids. Trimming took 0 bases from V and 0 from J; bases not matched to a gene: 1. This sequence originates from a woman aged 50 to 60 with acute or convalescent COVID-19. Specimen: peripheral blood. The chain employs TRBV3-1 (or the pseudogene TRBV3-2) and TRBJ2-7; 8 positions match TRBD1. CDR3 sequence reads: CASSQEDRASYEQYF. The CDR3 nucleotides read TGTGCCAGCAGCCAAGAGGACAGGGCCTCCTACGAGCAGTACTTC.